The 2 T cell receptor beta chains below all came from one sample that was sequenced in a study of vaccination and CD4 T cells after COVID-19. Treatment denoted: roughly 10-day PBMC culture with coronavirus spike peptide pools or control peptides (ViraFEST assay). Researchers used the Oncomine TCR Beta short-read assay to sequence DNA from cultured CD4+ T cells. In TCRdb, the PCR reads were re-called with MiXCR into one record per CDR3 protein. The sample shows 10,000 or so distinct CDR3 sequences, roughly two thirds of them seen only once. No antigen has been identified for these receptors. Sequencing was done on a sample of CD4+ T cells from blood, cultured in vitro. The receptor source for this set is a human donor who had recovered from COVID-19.

The rearrangement links TRBV6-1 to TRBJ1-2; D unclear. Germline CDR1 is MNHNS and CDR2 is SASEGT. Trimming stripped 6 bases from V and 2 bases from J, with 7 bases between. This CDR3 comprises 12 residues. In DNA form, the CDR3 reads TGTGCCAGCAGGAGAGAGAACTATGGCTACACCTTC. It yields the protein CASRRENYGYTF.

This chain uses TRBV6-2 or TRBV6-3 with TRBJ2-7; D gene ambiguous. The CDR3 runs to 14 residues. CDR1 and CDR2 from the germline V gene are MNHEY and SVGEGT. V lost 1 base, J lost 0 bases, and 7 bases lay in between. As DNA, the CDR3 is TGTGCCAGCAGTTACTTCGGTAGCTCCTACGAGCAGTACTTC. This sequence encodes CASSYFGSSYEQYF.